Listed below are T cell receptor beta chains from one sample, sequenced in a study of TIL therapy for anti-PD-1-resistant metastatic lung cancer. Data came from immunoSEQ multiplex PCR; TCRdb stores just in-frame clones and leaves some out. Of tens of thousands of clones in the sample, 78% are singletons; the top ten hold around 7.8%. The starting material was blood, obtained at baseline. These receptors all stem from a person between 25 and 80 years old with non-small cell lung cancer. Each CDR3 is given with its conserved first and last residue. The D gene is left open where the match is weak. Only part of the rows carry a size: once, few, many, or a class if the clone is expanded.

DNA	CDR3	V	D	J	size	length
TGCGCCAGCAGTGAGCTAACTAGCGGGGTCCCCTACGAGCAGTACTTC	CASSELTSGVPYEQYF	TRBV10-1	TRBD2	TRBJ2-7	-	16
TGTGCCAGCAGTTACGGACAGGGGGCCACCTACGAGCAGTACTTC	CASSYGQGATYEQYF	TRBV6-6	TRBD1	TRBJ2-7	-	15
TGTGCCAGCAGTCTGGGAAAAGCCGGGGAGCTGTTTTTT	CASSLGKAGELFF	TRBV11-3	-	TRBJ2-2	once	13
TGTGCCAGCAGCTTAAAGACCAGTAAAACCTACGAGCAGTACTTC	CASSLKTSKTYEQYF	TRBV13	-	TRBJ2-7	-	15
TGTGCCAGCAGCCCGTGGGGGACCCAGTACTTC	CASSPWGTQYF	TRBV7-2	-	TRBJ2-5	-	11
TGTGCCTCGGGACAGGGGGCCCTTGGGATCTACGAGCAGTACTTC	CASGQGALGIYEQYF	TRBV10-3	TRBD1	TRBJ2-7	-	15
TGTGCCAGCTCACCCCGGGGATACCTGCTGGAGCAGTACTTC	CASSPRGYLLEQYF	TRBV18	-	TRBJ2-7	-	14
TGTGCCATCAGGGGGGGGGCGCGAGGCACAGATACGCAGTATTTT	CAIRGGARGTDTQYF	TRBV10-3	-	TRBJ2-3	-	15
TGCGCCAGCAGCCAAGGGACGGGACTAGGATTCGATACGCAGTATTTT	CASSQGTGLGFDTQYF	TRBV4-3	TRBD2	TRBJ2-3	-	16
TGTGCCAGCAGTGAATCGGGCGGTCCGAAGACCCAGTACTTC	CASSESGGPKTQYF	TRBV25-1	-	TRBJ2-5	-	14
TGTGCCAGCAGTTTATCTGAGAGGTACAATGAGCAGTTCTTC	CASSLSERYNEQFF	TRBV27	-	TRBJ2-1	once	14
TGTGCCACCAGCAGAGAACGTGATGGTGGAGGGCCTAGCGGGAGAACCGGGGAGCTGTTTTTT	CATSRERDGGGPSGRTGELFF	TRBV15	TRBD2	TRBJ2-2	-	21
TGCGCCAGCCGACCGACAGGGGAGAGCGGGAGCTGGAACAATGAGCAGTTCTTC	CASRPTGESGSWNNEQFF	TRBV5-1	-	TRBJ2-1	few	18
TGTGCCAGTAGTAGCGGGCTTCCTCCCCAGCATTTT	CASSSGLPPQHF	TRBV19	-	TRBJ1-5	-	12
TGTGCCAGCAGCTTTAGGGGCGCCGATTCACCCCTCCACTTT	CASSFRGADSPLHF	TRBV11-1	-	TRBJ1-6	-	14
TGTGCCACCAGCAGCATCATTTGGGGGAGCTCCTACGAGCAGTACTTC	CATSSIIWGSSYEQYF	TRBV15	-	TRBJ2-7	-	16
TGTGCCAGCAGCGGTTCAAATGAAAAACTGTTTTTT	CASSGSNEKLFF	TRBV7-9	-	TRBJ1-4	-	12
TGTGCCAGCAGCGTAGGTTGGGGGCAACTCAATGAGCAGTTCTTC	CASSVGWGQLNEQFF	TRBV9	-	TRBJ2-1	-	15
TGTGCCAGCGGGCTTGAAGTCTTCTACGAGCAGTACTTC	CASGLEVFYEQYF	TRBV6-1	-	TRBJ2-7	-	13
TGTGCCAGCAGTATCGGACAGATCTATTACGAGCAGTACTTC	CASSIGQIYYEQYF	TRBV28	-	TRBJ2-7	-	14